This T cell receptor beta chain was sequenced for a study of blood T cells in healthy people across ages. Findings and limits, study-wide: There were more naive CD4+ cells and higher diversity in long-lived donors than in aged donors.

The V end was cut by 5 bases, the J end by 5 bases, with 9 bases between. The CDR3 is made up of 12 amino acids. A second roughly 7 to 12 cycle PCR used barcoded and J-beta primers. Each CDR3 protein gets one entry after TCRdb re-called the 5' RACE reads with MiXCR. The sample lists around 800,000 distinct CDR3 sequences; roughly 25% were seen once. This clonotype showed up just a few times. The antigen is not known. These data also featured in a second study, about T cells of mothers and their children.

The sequenced sample was blood. The V gene is TRBV12-3 or TRBV12-4, the J gene TRBJ2-5; D unclear. The receptor's source is a boy aged 5-17 years in good health. CDR3 bases: TGTGCCAGCAGTATCACGGAGGAGACCCAGTACTTC. This sequence encodes CASSITEETQYF.